This passage covers 22 T cell receptor beta chains from one sample sequenced in a study of T cells in Graves' hyperthyroidism and ophthalmopathy. Template material for amplifying TCR beta CDR3 regions consisted of RNA transcripts. HTBI primers were used for first-round RT-PCR of the TCR CDR3. A single record per CDR3 protein comes from TCRdb applying MiXCR to the multiplex PCR reads. This table has 700,000 to 950,000 distinct CDR3 sequences, 35% appearing once. The sample taken for sequencing was blood. The source of these receptors is a middle-aged woman with Graves' hyperthyroidism.

The table lists this clonotype with a count of one. With a much larger clone just one base away, this may be a read error. The CDR3 region is CASSLARSDQPQHF. The CDR3 coding sequence is TGTGCCAGCAGCTTAGCGAGGTCGGATCAGCCCCAGCATTTT. The rearrangement uses TRBV11-2 and TRBJ1-5; D is unresolved. The V and J ends lost 1 base and 5 bases respectively, with 9 bases between them. This CDR3 has 14 amino acids. In germline, CDR1 is SGHAT, CDR2 FQNNGV.

This clonotype has a handful of counts. The chain has TRBV12-3 or TRBV12-4 and TRBJ2-7, with 9 bases fitting TRBD1. Germline trimming cut 1 base from V and 3 bases from J; bases unmatched to any gene: 10. The CDR3 covers 17 residues. Here the CDR3 reads CASSLDRRDRDYYEQYF. CDR3 DNA: TGTGCCAGCAGTTTAGACCGGAGGGACAGGGACTACTACGAGCAGTACTTC.

V is TRBV19 and J is TRBJ2-7; D may be TRBD1 (7 bases). Germline CDR1 and CDR2: LNHDA and SQIVND (reference sequence). This CDR3 spans 16 amino acids. V shed 9 bases and J shed 7 bases, with 28 bases lying between them. The CDR3 protein is CASSPRGDSYHNEQYF. CDR3 coding DNA: TGTGCCAGCAGCCCCAGGGGGGACAGTTACCACAATGAGCAGTACTTC.

The chain has TRBV2 and TRBJ1-1; 8 bases line up with TRBD1. The germline V gene has CDR1 SNHLY and CDR2 FYNNEI. The CDR3 has 14 residues. The CDR3 sequence is CVIGRGLLNTEAFF. For the CDR3, the DNA is TGTGTCATAGGCAGGGGGCTCCTAAACACTGAAGCTTTCTTT.

CDR3 coding DNA: TGCAGCGTTAACCCGGGAATCACCACCGGCAATGAGCAGTTCTTC. Protein: CSVNPGITTGNEQFF. V is TRBV29-1 and J is TRBJ2-1; TRBD2 might be the D (5 bases). V was pared by 5 bases and J by 6 bases, with 20 bases between. Germline V gene data show CDR1 as SQVTM and CDR2 as ANQGSEA. The CDR3 sequence is 15 residues long.

This clonotype has a handful of counts. The V gene is TRBV12-3 or TRBV12-4, the J gene TRBJ1-1; D is unclear. The V and J ends lost 2 bases and 6 bases respectively, with 7 bases between them. The CDR3 runs 12 residues. CDR3: CASSLLVSEAFF. CDR3 nucleotides: TGTGCCAGCAGTTTATTGGTTTCTGAAGCTTTCTTT.

This clonotype was recorded a few times. This chain uses TRBV19 with TRBJ2-7; D is uncertain. Germline V gene lookup returns CDR1 LNHDA and CDR2 SQIVND (reference sequence). V lost 5 bases and J 0 bases, leaving 8 bases between the germline ends. The CDR3 covers 13 residues. The CDR3 DNA reads as TGTGCCAGTAGTTTCCTCCTCTCCTACGAGCAGTACTTC. This codes for CASSFLLSYEQYF. Full variable domain (outside the CDR3, taken from reference TRBV19 and TRBJ2-7): DGGITQSPKYLFRKEGQNVTLSCEQNLNHDAMYWYRQDPGQGLRLIYYSQIVNDFQKGDIAEGYSVSREKKESFPLTVTSAQKNPTAFYLCASSFLLSYEQYFGPGTRLTVT.

This chain links TRBV20-1 with TRBJ2-2; possibly TRBD1 or TRBD2 for D (6 bases each). CDR1 DFQATT and CDR2 SNEGSKA come from the germline V gene (reference sequence). There are 16 residues in the CDR3. V lost 6 bases to trimming and J lost 6 bases, with 23 bases between them. The CDR3 DNA reads TGCAGTGCCCGCAAGGGGGGAGCAGGGGAGGCCGGGGAGCTGTTTTTT. Residues: CSARKGGAGEAGELFF.

This clonotype has a count of ten or more. J is TRBJ1-4 and V is TRBV7-2, with 10 bases matching TRBD1. The V segment lost 0 bases and the J segment 5 bases; nucleotides outside the gene matches: 0. Germline V gene lookup returns CDR1 SGHTA and CDR2 FQGNSA. This CDR3 is 15 amino acids long. As DNA, the CDR3 is TGTGCCAGCAGCTTAGCGGGACAGGGGAATGAAAAACTGTTTTTT. This codes for CASSLAGQGNEKLFF.

This clonotype has only a few counts. The V gene is TRBV6-9, the J gene TRBJ1-4; TRBD1 might be the D (6 bases). V lost 5 bases to trimming and J lost 5 bases, with 15 bases between them. This CDR3 region has 15 residues. CDR1 MNHGY and CDR2 SVAAGI come from the germline V gene. The CDR3 DNA is TGTGCCAGCAGTGCCCGCCAGGGGACAAATGAAAAACTGTTTTTT. This gives the protein CASSARQGTNEKLFF.

This clonotype was observed at least ten times. V is TRBV9 and J is TRBJ1-2; D remains ambiguous. Trimming stripped 0 bases from V and 4 bases from J, with 10 bases between. Per the germline V gene, CDR1 is SGDLS and CDR2 is YYNGEE. This CDR3 has 14 residues. The CDR3, as DNA: TGTGCCAGCAGCGTAGTAGGGCGAAGCTATGGCTACACCTTC. Amino acids: CASSVVGRSYGYTF. The full variable domain, in which reference TRBV9 and TRBJ1-2 provide the parts outside the CDR3, is DSGVTQTPKHLITATGQRVTLRCSPRSGDLSVYWYQQSLDQGLQFLIQYYNGEERAKGNILERFSAQQFPDLHSELNLSSLELGDSALYFCASSVVGRSYGYTFGSGTRLTVV.

This clonotype was counted between two and nine times. This chain links TRBV6-6 with TRBJ1-2; no definite D call. The CDR3 extends over 13 amino acids. V lost 7 bases and J 0 bases, leaving 9 bases between the germline ends. The germline gives CDR1 MNHNY, CDR2 SVGAGI (reference sequence). The CDR3 loop is CASKKETNYGYTF. The CDR3 DNA reads as TGTGCCAGCAAGAAGGAAACTAACTATGGCTACACCTTC.

This clonotype was counted at least ten times. This chain uses TRBV5-6 with TRBJ1-2; D gene unclear. The CDR3 totals 14 residues. V gave up 5 bases and J gave up 8 bases, with 19 bases separating them. Germline loops: CDR1 SGHDT, CDR2 YYEEEE. The DNA for the CDR3 is TGTGCCAGCAGTCCCCCCCCCTACGATGGAGGCTACACCTTC. This translates into CASSPPPYDGGYTF.

In this sample, this clonotype turned up a few times. This chain connects TRBV19 to TRBJ2-2; TRBD1 might be the D (6 bases). Germline V gene sequence: CDR1 LNHDA, CDR2 SQIVND (reference sequence). This CDR3 region has 15 residues. V lost 4 bases to trimming and J lost 0 bases, with 9 bases between them. CDR3 sequence: CASSTGTSNTGELFF. The CDR3, as DNA: TGTGCCAGTAGTACCGGGACATCGAACACCGGGGAGCTGTTTTTT.

This clonotype was counted at least ten times. The gene calls are TRBV10-3 and TRBJ2-5; D perhaps matches TRBD2 (5 bases). The CDR3 totals 14 residues. The V gene lost 7 bases and the J gene lost 5 bases, with 17 bases spanning the gap. Germline V gene data show CDR1 as ENHRY and CDR2 as SYGVKD. CDR3 region: CAITIDKGGETQYF. In nucleotides, the CDR3 is TGTGCCATCACTATAGACAAGGGCGGGGAGACCCAGTACTTC.

This clonotype was found many times. This rearrangement joins TRBV10-3 to TRBJ1-6; D is perhaps TRBD1 (5 bases). Germline lookup yields CDR1 ENHRY and CDR2 SYGVKD. The CDR3 loop spans 16 amino acids. Trimming cost V 0 bases and J 13 bases, with 19 bases left between them. The CDR3 protein is CAISESKGTRRSPLHF. CDR3 bases: TGTGCCATCAGTGAGTCGAAAGGGACCCGGAGGTCGCCCCTCCACTTT.

This sequence joins TRBV2 and TRBJ2-2; D unresolved. Deletions cut 7 bases from V and 4 bases from J, with 16 bases between. This CDR3 is 15 amino acids long. Germline-derived CDR1 and CDR2 are SNHLY and FYNNEI. The CDR3 DNA reads as TGTGCCAGCATTACGAAAGTCGTGGGCACCGGGGAGCTGTTTTTT. It encodes CASITKVVGTGELFF.

Ten or more counts support this clonotype. The chain joins TRBV19 to TRBJ2-7; TRBD1 agrees at 7 bases. The CDR3 spans 14 residues. Germline V gene data show CDR1 as LNHDA and CDR2 as SQIVND (reference sequence). V lost 6 bases, J lost 5 bases, and 10 bases stayed unmatched. The CDR3 protein is CASSRQGNRDEQYF. CDR3 DNA: TGTGCCAGTAGCCGACAGGGAAACCGTGACGAGCAGTACTTC.

This clonotype was detected only once. It may be a read error: a sequence one base away is much more abundant. This chain links TRBV2 with TRBJ1-5; 7 positions match TRBD1. This CDR3 is built from 14 residues. V shed 6 bases and J 6 bases; nucleotides not matched to a gene: 8. Per the germline V gene, CDR1 is SNHLY and CDR2 is FYNNEI. In nucleotides, the CDR3 is TGTGCCAGCAGAGACAGACAGGGAGCTCAGCCCCAGCATTTT. It encodes CASRDRQGAQPQHF.

The chain is built from TRBV10-3 and TRBJ1-5; tentatively, D is TRBD1 (5 bases). This CDR3 spans 15 amino acids. V was cut by 3 bases and J by 6 bases, with 15 bases left in between. Germline loops: CDR1 ENHRY, CDR2 SYGVKD. The CDR3 spells CAISDEGTNGQPQHF. The CDR3 bases are TGTGCCATCAGTGACGAAGGGACGAACGGTCAGCCCCAGCATTTT.

This rearrangement joins TRBV15 to TRBJ1-5, with D uncertain. V lost 3 bases and J lost 3, with 15 bases in between. CDR1 LNHNV and CDR2 YYDKDF come from the germline V gene (reference sequence). The CDR3 is made up of 16 amino acids. CDR3 nucleotides: TGTGCCACCAGCAGCTTAGACGGCAGCCACAATCAGCCCCAGCATTTT. Encoded protein: CATSSLDGSHNQPQHF. Full variable domain (rest looked up from reference TRBV15 and TRBJ1-5): DAMVIQNPRYQVTQFGKPVTLSCSQTLNHNVMYWYQQKSSQAPKLLFHYYDKDFNNEADTPDNFQSRRPNTSFCFLDIRSPGLGDTAMYLCATSSLDGSHNQPQHFGDGTRLSIL.

For this clonotype: A clone one base away is much larger, so this may be a read error. The chain employs TRBV19 and TRBJ1-5, with D possibly TRBD1 on 5 matching bases. The CDR3 totals 14 residues. Trimming shortened V by 8 bases and J by 7 bases, and 18 bases separated the two germline ends. Germline V gene data show CDR1 as LNHDA and CDR2 as SQIVND (reference sequence). The CDR3 DNA is TGTGCCAGTGGCCTCCCATCCCAGGGCCAGCCCCAGCATTTT. Translation: CASGLPSQGQPQHF.